This T cell receptor (beta chain) was sequenced during a study of cytomegalovirus exposure and HLA in healthy donors listed by TCRdb under 2017. Background for the entire study: An earlier analysis of approximately 640 of the donors reported about 290 Gb of sequence data and some 120 million unique TCR beta sequences from about 179 million T cells. Both class I and class II loci were covered by HLA typing, at four-digit resolution. Every discovery cohort repertoire had been produced on one sequencing platform. On average, roughly 250,000 unique TCR beta nucleotide sequences were sequenced per donor among about 400 genotyped donors of the cohort, with roughly 18% of those sequences being non-productive. The number of typed donors differed by locus: about 629-630 for A, B, C, DRB1 and DQB1; some 540 for DQA1; 606 for DPA1; and approximately 450 for DPB1. To study patterns of TCR occurrence, a later analysis re-analyzed previously published TCR beta repertoires from hundreds of donors and added high-resolution HLA genotyping. The study aimed to test whether signatures of past pathogen exposure could be identified by cataloging public T cell receptors. A later genetic analysis took genome-wide SNP genotypes for 398 of the 666 donors and used that subset as a discovery cohort. An earlier analysis of approximately 640 of the donors applied high-throughput TCR beta sequencing to assess whether each TCR beta V gene segment acted as functional or pseudogenic. Donor age, sex, ethnicity and CMV serostatus were compiled alongside the repertoire data. Using immunosequencing, the study profiled T cell repertoires from approximately 700 subjects and related those repertoires to cytomegalovirus serostatus. Because of strong linkage in the cohort, roughly five DR-DQ haplotypes were treated as single units for association and clustering. Rather than drawing on any new phenotypic data, the later analysis identified candidate immune exposures from TCR beta sequences and the way those sequences occurred across donors. Of the approximately 400 genotyped donors, 81% were placed in the genetic ancestry cluster associated with self-reported Caucasian donors. To predict cytomegalovirus infection status, the study combined high-throughput TCR immunosequencing, statistical association of individual TCRs with disease status, and machine learning. An early release that covered roughly 600 HLA-typed donors contained approximately 290 gigabases of sequencing data and some 87 million unique TCR sequences. In addition to the first cohort of 650 to 750 subjects, a separate validation cohort of over 90 different subjects was used.

Concerning this clone itself: This receptor's antigen is unknown. Within one base of it there is no much larger clone, and no base qualities were kept.

The cohort consisted of 666 healthy bone marrow donors. At the time of sampling, every cohort member was nominally healthy, though immune exposures that went unrecorded were likely present. The donor was CMV seronegative and belonged to the group of 352 seronegative cohort members. Every donor gave a peripheral blood sample, and the peripheral blood mononuclear cells from that sample were used for TCR beta sequencing. The Qiagen DNeasy Blood Extraction Kit was used to extract genomic DNA from the blood cell samples. From its cysteine to its phenylalanine, the CDR3 spans 13 amino acids. Only CDR3 DNA is held: 39 bases, read in frame from base 1. CDR1 and CDR2 (MNHNS, SASEGT) derive from the germline V gene. V and J lose 7 bases and 7 bases, and a span of 13 bases separates them. General conclusions and limits of the study: In a later analysis, the rate of TCR association differed among HLA loci, with DRB1 alleles having the most associated TCRs and HLA-C alleles having the fewest. A group of highly shared sequence variants was considered likely to be a technical artifact of the sequencing pipeline. Most TCR sequences were seen in very few donors, while some public TCRs were found in many individuals. Specific HLA alleles were associated with over 15,000 TCR beta sequences at a false discovery rate of 0.05 in a later analysis. A further reported finding was that TCR beta sequences accurately predicted the HLA-A and HLA-B alleles for most subjects in the first cohort. A total of 164 TCR beta chains were listed by the study as associated with cytomegalovirus. Broadly in line with IMGT annotations, most TCR beta V segments showed up in productive rearrangements about 87% or about 30% of the time in an earlier analysis of some 590 of the donors. In a later analysis, several top co-occurrence clusters were reported to appear linked to parvovirus B19, influenza, CMV and Epstein-Barr virus. The authors suggested that the approach could potentially be generalized to other disease states and immunological phenotypes. This cohort had only TCR beta chains sequenced, and the lack of alpha or paired-chain data limited which features could be detected. In a later analysis, most CMV-associated TCR beta chains were found to appear HLA-restricted, with HLA associations seemingly driven largely by CMV exposure. Correlated functional status among segregating V segments might reflect linkage disequilibrium, but an unknown experimental factor could not be ruled out. The earlier analysis of approximately 560 of the donors excluded some 15 rarely observed V segments, including chromosome 9 orphons, because counts were too low. Some IMGT-functional V segments, including TRBV6-2 and TRBV6-3, could not be distinguished by the 87-base-pair reads and were therefore excluded. A later genetic analysis associated a missense DCLRE1C variant with V-gene and J-gene trimming of TCR beta chains, and an independent cohort replicated the association. A few of the identified cytomegalovirus-associated TCR beta chains were confirmed in vitro to be specific for cytomegalovirus antigens. In a later analysis, HLA-associated TCR beta chains showed more clonal expansion and lower generation probabilities than non-associated chains that were equally common. A later genetic analysis reported fewer N-insertions in productive TCRs among donors in an Asian-associated ancestry cluster than the roughly 690-donor mean. Because some donors lacked HLA typing at each locus, the association tests relied only on the typed subset. Assigning TCR associations to individual alleles was difficult when HLA alleles, especially DR and DQ, strongly co-occurred. The classifier was reported to diagnose cytomegalovirus status with high specificity and sensitivity in both the original cohort and the validation cohort. Immune exposure information for the cohort was limited to CMV serostatus. Sequencing depth was assumed to be roughly uniform across donors in the presence/absence analyses, though that assumption may not hold.

The receptor library was made with the immunoSEQ multiplex PCR assay. For the multiplex PCR, a mixture combining 60 forward primers for TCR Vbeta segments and 13 reverse primers for TCR Jbeta segments was used. The CDR3 region of rearranged TCR beta genes was amplified from genomic DNA by a multiplex PCR assay. On the Illumina HiSeq System, the amplified TCR beta libraries were sequenced as 87-base-pair reads. In the paper's pipeline: In a later analysis, some 80 million unique TCR beta chains were counted across the 690 or so repertoires, and around 10 million of these chains were shared by at least two donors. Raw reads were error-corrected and collapsed into unique sequences by a nearest-neighbor algorithm in which closely related sequences were merged to remove PCR and sequencing errors. CDR3 sequences were aligned to IMGT reference sequences to assign V, D and J gene segments. Each retained sequence needed at least a six-nucleotide match to both a V gene segment and a J gene segment. Rearrangements were called productive when the CDR3 lacked stop codons and stayed in frame with V and J; all others were non-productive. CDR3 was defined according to IMGT convention as the region running from the second conserved V-encoded cysteine to the conserved J-encoded phenylalanine. In an earlier analysis of 500 to 650 of the donors, sequences lacking an unambiguous match to a single V gene segment were excluded. An earlier analysis of fewer than 650 of the donors classified V segments as functional when productive rearrangements were above 56.7% and as segregating when the standard deviation between donors was above 5%. A statistical classification framework was developed to diagnose cytomegalovirus status using the catalog of TCR beta chain sequences. In a later analysis, TCR nucleotide sequences were compared against IMGT/GENE-DB human TR gene sequences so that V and J genes could be assigned. The TCRdist pipeline was used in a later analysis to assign CDR3 sequences and most-parsimonious VDJ recombination scenarios. In a later analysis, every TCR beta chain was defined by the combination of its CDR3 amino acid sequence and its V-gene family, and reads without a unique V-gene family were dropped. To address suspected cross-contamination and a sequencing artifact, a later analysis removed a few hundred highly shared, low-generation-probability nucleotide sequences. In a later analysis, a clonal expansion index for each public chain was calculated from normalized within-repertoire ranks of inferred template counts. A later analysis computed generation probabilities with a VDJ recombination model fitted to out-of-frame rearrangements, and checked the results against IGoR. A later analysis scored TCR-TCR, TCR-HLA and TCR-CMV co-occurrence with hypergeometric tests, applying a repertoire-size bias correction to TCR pairs. In a later analysis, false discovery rates were estimated by permuting HLA or CMV assignments 20 times. In a later analysis, co-occurring TCRs were grouped using DBSCAN, with TCRdist sequence similarity added in when clustering inside HLA-allele-positive subsets. Repertoires with fewer than 30,000 or more than 120,000 public chains were left out of co-occurrence clustering, as were five repertoires with anomalous nucleotide sharing. Drawn from immuneACCESS, this table holds only the in-frame rearrangements with V and J called that TCRdb kept. Clones are partly lost; checked studies trace under half to an unresolved V gene and leave the rest unexplained. V, J and clone size derive from that table, while D and trimming were established from the DNA sequence. The sample profile shows over 100,000 clones; roughly four fifths of them were found once. Roughly 7% of the sample is taken by the ten largest.

The sequence joins TRBV6-1 to TRBJ2-2; no confident D gene assignment can be made. Sequencing input: PBMCs. This receptor was obtained from a male donor in good health and CMV-seronegative. The DNA sequence follows: TGTGCCAGCACCCTAAGACAAAACGGGGAGCTGTTTTTT. It encodes CASTLRQNGELFF.